Listed below are T cell receptor beta chains from one sample, sequenced in a study of regulatory T cells in long-lasting Graves disease. In TCRdb, the multiplex PCR reads were re-called with MiXCR into one record per CDR3 protein. The sample lists around 450,000 distinct CDR3 sequences, about 16% occurring once. These data were likewise used in another study, on T cells in Graves' hyperthyroidism and ophthalmopathy.

The material sequenced was peripheral blood mononuclear cells (PBMCs), taken at new diagnosis, from a patient treated with antithyroid drugs. These receptors all come from a woman aged 25-40 years with Graves disease. The CDR3 runs from the conserved cysteine through the conserved F or W. Fields, in order: clone size, J gene, D gene, V gene, CDR3 DNA, CDR3 protein. A D gene is named only where the DNA matches it firmly. Part of the rows lack a size; the others show once, few, many or a class for expanded clones.

many,TRBJ2-1,TRBD2,TRBV7-3,TGTGCCAGCAGCTTAGGGGAAACTAGCGGGAGGGGAGATGAGCAGTTCTTC,CASSLGETSGRGDEQFF
many,TRBJ2-7,-,TRBV4-1,TGCGCCAGCAGCCAAGAGGGGACAAGTTACGAGCAGTACTTC,CASSQEGTSYEQYF
many,TRBJ1-4,-,TRBV2,TGTGCCAGCAGTGGAGGGACGACGGGGGAAAAACTGTTTTTT,CASSGGTTGEKLFF
few,TRBJ1-5,-,TRBV18,TGTGCCAGCTCACCACGCAGGGCTGGCAATCAGCCCCAGCATTTT,CASSPRRAGNQPQHF
-,TRBJ2-1,TRBD2,TRBV4-2,TGTGCCAGCAGCCACCCCCCGGGACTAGGGGTGAACAATGAGCAGTTCTTC,CASSHPPGLGVNNEQFF
many,TRBJ1-2,-,TRBV15,TGTGCCACCAGCAGAGATCCCAATCCAGGGGGCTACACCTTC,CATSRDPNPGGYTF
many,TRBJ2-5,-,TRBV24-1,TGTGCCACCAGTGATGCATCTAGGGAGACCCAGTACTTC,CATSDASRETQYF
-,TRBJ1-1,-,TRBV5-4,TGTGCCAGCAGCTTCGACAGTACGAACACTGAAGCTTTCTTT,CASSFDSTNTEAFF
few,TRBJ1-6,TRBD1,TRBV12-3/TRBV12-4,TGTGCCAGCAGCCCCCAGGGACAGACAAATTCACCCCTCCACTTT,CASSPQGQTNSPLHF
many,TRBJ1-1,-,TRBV27,TGTGCCAGCAGCCCCGGATGGCTAGGAAACACTGAAGCTTTCTTT,CASSPGWLGNTEAFF
many,TRBJ2-7,-,TRBV7-9,TGTGCCAGCAGTTCTAACACTGGAATCTACGAGCAGTACTTC,CASSSNTGIYEQYF
-,TRBJ2-3,-,TRBV29-1,TGCGTACTGGAAGCCGGTAGCACAGATACGCAGTATTTT,CVLEAGSTDTQYF
many,TRBJ2-3,TRBD2,TRBV3-1,TGTGCCAGCAGCCAAGAAGGCCTAGCGGGGGACACAGATACGCAGTATTTT,CASSQEGLAGDTDTQYF
many,TRBJ2-1,-,TRBV11-3,TGTGCCAGCGGACCTGAAGGAGGGTCGAATGAGCAGTTCTTC,CASGPEGGSNEQFF
many,TRBJ2-5,-,TRBV7-8,TGTGCCAGCAGCTTGGGTAGGCGGGTCCAAGAGACCCAGTACTTC,CASSLGRRVQETQYF
-,TRBJ2-1,TRBD1,TRBV7-6,TGTGCCAGCAGCTTAAGACAGGGGGCGGGAGCCTGGGACAATGAGCAGTTCTTC,CASSLRQGAGAWDNEQFF
few,TRBJ2-7,TRBD2,TRBV27,TGTGCCAGCAGTTTAAATCCGGGACTAGTAAATCACGAGCAGTACTTC,CASSLNPGLVNHEQYF
many,TRBJ1-5,-,TRBV3-1,TGTGCCAGCAGCCATAGCAATCAGCCCCAGCATTTT,CASSHSNQPQHF
many,TRBJ2-7,-,TRBV3-1,TGTGCCAGCAGCCACGCTTACGAGCAGTACTTC,CASSHAYEQYF
-,TRBJ2-2,-,TRBV4-1,TGCGCCAGCAGCCAGTCGTGGCCCCACAGGCTCACCGGGGAGCTGTTTTTT,CASSQSWPHRLTGELFF
few,TRBJ2-5,TRBD1,TRBV4-1,TGCGCCAGCAGCCCCGGGACAGTGAAGTACTTC,CASSPGTVKYF
few,TRBJ1-3,TRBD1,TRBV3-1,TGTGCCAGCAGCCAAAGGGGACAGGGGGCCTCTGGAAACACCATATATTTT,CASSQRGQGASGNTIYF
-,TRBJ2-4,TRBD2,TRBV6-2/TRBV6-3,TGTGCCAGCAGTCCATTCGACAGGGGACTAGCGGGAGGGAAGAACATTCAGTACTTC,CASSPFDRGLAGGKNIQYF
few,TRBJ2-3,TRBD2,TRBV28,TGTGCCAGCACCCCCGCCCGGCGGGAGAAAATCGCAGATACGCAGTATTTT,CASTPARREKIADTQYF
-,TRBJ2-1,TRBD1,TRBV20-1,TGCAGTGCTAGAGCCCCCGGGACAGACTCCTACAATGAGCAGTTCTTC,CSARAPGTDSYNEQFF
-,TRBJ1-5,-,TRBV19,TGTGCCAGTAGTAACAGGGCCTACAATCAGCCCCAGCATTTT,CASSNRAYNQPQHF
-,TRBJ2-7,TRBD2,TRBV27,TGTGCCAGCAGTTTAATCGGACTAGCGGATTACGAGCAGTACTTC,CASSLIGLADYEQYF
-,TRBJ2-3,TRBD2,TRBV12-3/TRBV12-4,TGTGCCAGCATCCCGACTAGCGGGAGGGGCACAGATACGCAGTATTTT,CASIPTSGRGTDTQYF
few,TRBJ2-1,TRBD2,TRBV12-3/TRBV12-4,TGTGCCAGCAGTCCTATAGCGGGAGTCGGGGATGAGCAGTTCTTC,CASSPIAGVGDEQFF
few,TRBJ2-3,TRBD2,TRBV29-1,TGCAGCGCTGGCCCCTGGACTAGCGGGAACACAGATACGCAGTATTTT,CSAGPWTSGNTDTQYF
many,TRBJ2-7,-,TRBV6-1,TGTGCCAGCAAGAGGGAACCGGGGGACTACGAGCAGTACTTC,CASKREPGDYEQYF
medium-sized,TRBJ2-7,TRBD2,TRBV15,TGTGCCACCAGCAGAGGACGGGAGGCGTACGAGCAGTACTTC,CATSRGREAYEQYF
few,TRBJ1-1,TRBD1,TRBV19,TGTGCCAGTAGAAGACAGGGTGCAGCTTTCTTT,CASRRQGAAFF
many,TRBJ2-7,TRBD2,TRBV28,TGTGCCAGCAGCTCTGGGACTAGCGGGACATACGAGCAGTACTTC,CASSSGTSGTYEQYF
-,TRBJ2-1,TRBD2,TRBV6-1,TGTGCCAGCAGTCACCCAAGCGGGGGTTACAATGAGCAGTTCTTC,CASSHPSGGYNEQFF
few,TRBJ1-5,-,TRBV5-1,TGCGCCAGCAGCCCAGGAGGTGGAGGCGAGGGGTATCAGCCCCAGCATTTT,CASSPGGGGEGYQPQHF
-,TRBJ1-2,-,TRBV5-8,TGTGCCAGCAGCTTTACCCCCCTTCCAAACTATGGCTACACCTTC,CASSFTPLPNYGYTF
-,TRBJ2-2,-,TRBV6-1,TGTGCCAGCACTAGAAAGGGGCCCTTAAACACCGGGGAGCTGTTTTTT,CASTRKGPLNTGELFF
many,TRBJ1-1,-,TRBV30,TGTGCCTGGAGTGGGGGAAGGACGGGCACTGAAGCTTTCTTT,CAWSGGRTGTEAFF
few,TRBJ2-1,-,TRBV6-2/TRBV6-3,TGTGCCAGCAGCTGGAGGCGGGGCGCCGCAGAGCAGTTCTTC,CASSWRRGAAEQFF
many,TRBJ1-5,-,TRBV27,TGTGCCAGCAGTTTAAGTCTTGATGGACAGCCCCAGCATTTT,CASSLSLDGQPQHF